This passage covers 20 T cell receptor beta chains from one sample sequenced in a study of blood T cell repertoires in COVID-19 (dated by TCRdb to about 2020). Library preparation employed the immunoSEQ multiplex PCR assay. In TCRdb, the immuneACCESS table is reduced to in-frame sequences with V and J assigned. These tables do not hold every clone; where another copy was compared, an unresolved V gene accounts for under half, and the others remain unexplained. Here the sample has about 670,000 clones; 90% occur a single time. The ten largest clones take up 0.2% to 0.3% of the sample. The sequenced sample consisted of peripheral blood. The receptors were sampled from a woman between 18 and 30 years old with acute or convalescent COVID-19.

The CDR3 sequence: CASSQGEWWTEAFF. In DNA form, the CDR3 reads TGTGCCAGCAGCCAGGGAGAATGGTGGACTGAAGCTTTCTTT. The chain joins TRBV14 to TRBJ1-1; D remains ambiguous. V lost 3 bases and J lost 5, with 13 bases in between. The V gene's germline CDR1 is SGHDN and CDR2 FVKESK. This CDR3 has 14 residues. The variable domain in full, with the rest retrieved from reference TRBV14 and TRBJ1-1, is EAGVTQFPSHSVIEKGQTVTLRCDPISGHDNLYWYRRVMGKEIKFLLHFVKESKQDESGMPNNRFLAERTGGTYSTLKVQPAELEDSGVYFCASSQGEWWTEAFFGQGTRLTVV.

The chain has TRBV6-4 and TRBJ2-1; 7 nucleotides match TRBD2. Germline CDR1 reads MRHNA; CDR2 reads SNTAGT. J gave up 4 bases and V 3 bases, and 6 bases lay outside the gene matches. The CDR3 is 15 amino acids. The CDR3 is CASSDEAGVYNEQFF. The DNA for the CDR3 is TGTGCCAGCAGTGATGAGGCGGGAGTTTACAATGAGCAGTTCTTC.

The genes are TRBV11-2 and TRBJ1-1; D gene ambiguous. V lost 2 bases and J 6 bases, leaving 4 bases between the germline ends. Germline CDR1 reads SGHAT; CDR2 reads FQNNGV. The CDR3 is made up of 11 amino acids. The CDR3 sequence is CASSLSAEAFF. Written as DNA, the CDR3 is TGTGCCAGCAGCTTATCAGCTGAAGCTTTCTTT.

The V gene is TRBV20-1, the J gene TRBJ2-1; 9 bases line up with TRBD2. With 3 bases clipped from V and 9 bases from J, the junction kept 9 bases outside the gene matches. Per the germline V gene, CDR1 is DFQATT and CDR2 is SNEGSKA (reference sequence). The CDR3 length is 14 residues. CDR3 amino acids: CSASSGGPRGEQFF. The CDR3 nucleotides are TGCAGTGCTAGTAGCGGGGGACCCCGCGGTGAGCAGTTCTTC.

The V gene is TRBV15, the J gene TRBJ1-4; D possibly corresponds to TRBD1 (6 bases). CDR1 LNHNV and CDR2 YYDKDF come from the germline V gene (reference sequence). V lost 8 bases to trimming and J lost 0 bases, with 13 bases between them. The CDR3 spans 15 residues. The DNA for the CDR3 is TGTGCCACCCCTGGCCGGGACACAACTAATGAAAAACTGTTTTTT. This codes for CATPGRDTTNEKLFF.

The chain uses TRBV4-3 and TRBJ1-2, with D perhaps TRBD1 (5 bases). CDR1 and CDR2 from the germline V gene are LGHNA and YSLEER. The CDR3 totals 14 residues. V shed 1 base and J shed 4 bases, with 10 bases lying between them. The CDR3 bases are TGCGCCAGCAGCCAAGGGGTCGGGGGCTATGGCTACACCTTC. This translates into CASSQGVGGYGYTF.

The chain uses TRBV6-5 and TRBJ1-1; D may be TRBD1 (6 bases). This CDR3 comprises 12 residues. Trimming took off 6 bases at V and 7 bases at J, with 12 bases between the two ends. CDR1 and CDR2 from the germline V gene are MNHEY and SVGAGI. The CDR3 reads CASSNGDNEAFF. The CDR3 DNA reads TGTGCCAGCAGCAACGGGGACAATGAAGCTTTCTTT.

The gene calls are TRBV4-3 and TRBJ1-3; a possible D gene is TRBD1 (6 bases). Trimming left V 2 bases short and J 4 bases short, with 9 bases between. Per germline, CDR1 LGHNA and CDR2 YSLEER. The CDR3 has 14 residues. CDR3 protein: CASSQQGPGNTIYF. The DNA of the CDR3 is TGCGCCAGCAGCCAACAGGGGCCGGGAAACACCATATATTTT.

The genes are TRBV12-3 or TRBV12-4 and TRBJ1-1; perhaps TRBD1 as D (5 bases). CDR3 length equals 13 residues. V was pared by 10 bases and J by 3 bases, with 15 bases between. The CDR3 bases are TGTGCCACCCACAGACAGAGACACACTGAAGCTTTCTTT. Its protein is CATHRQRHTEAFF.

The chain has TRBV6-2 or TRBV6-3 and TRBJ1-1, with 7 bases fitting TRBD1. Germline V gives CDR1 MNHEY, CDR2 SVGEGT. J was trimmed by 3 bases and V by 7 bases; bases with no gene match: 11. CDR3 size: 15 residues. CDR3 region: CASIPTGVPYTEAFF. The CDR3 DNA reads TGTGCCAGCATCCCAACAGGGGTTCCCTACACTGAAGCTTTCTTT.

V and J are TRBV12-3 or TRBV12-4 and TRBJ2-5, with D perhaps matching TRBD1 (6 bases). The CDR3 is 11 amino acids. V shed 5 bases and J shed 7 bases, with 8 bases lying between them. DNA for the CDR3: TGTGCCAGCAGTGCCAGGGGGACCCAGTACTTC. Residues: CASSARGTQYF.

The CDR3 sequence: CASSLAGAIGELFF. CDR3 nucleotide sequence: TGTGCCAGCAGTTTAGCGGGAGCAATCGGGGAGCTGTTTTTT. This chain uses TRBV27 with TRBJ2-2; 7 bases line up with TRBD2. The CDR3 totals 14 residues. The germline V gene encodes CDR1 MNHEY and CDR2 SMNVEV (reference sequence). V dropped 2 bases and J dropped 7; count of bases not matched to a gene: 4.

The CDR3 protein is CASSQEQGRLYEQYF. CDR3 DNA: TGCGCCAGCAGCCAAGAACAGGGGCGTCTCTACGAGCAGTACTTC. V and J are TRBV4-3 and TRBJ2-7; TRBD1 agrees at 7 bases. The CDR3 totals 15 residues. After removal of 0 bases from V and 3 bases from J, the junction contained 5 bases not matched to a gene. Germline V gene data show CDR1 as LGHNA and CDR2 as YSLEER.

This chain joins TRBV29-1 and TRBJ1-1; the D gene is possibly TRBD1 (6 bases). The CDR3 covers 12 residues. Trimming left V 4 bases short and J 10 bases short, with 16 bases between. Per the germline V gene, CDR1 is SQVTM and CDR2 is ANQGSEA. The CDR3 spells CSVGRGGDRAFF. The CDR3 DNA is TGCAGCGTTGGTAGAGGGGGAGACCGAGCTTTCTTT.

V gene TRBV7-9 combines with J gene TRBJ2-1, with TRBD1 identical over 7 bases. The germline CDR1 and CDR2 sequences are SEHNR and FQNEAQ (reference sequence). Germline trimming cut 2 bases from V and 3 bases from J; bases unmatched to any gene: 10. The CDR3 consists of 17 residues. The CDR3 DNA follows: TGTGCCAGCAGCTTACCGTGGGTAGGGGGCATCTACAATGAGCAGTTCTTC. Residues: CASSLPWVGGIYNEQFF. Full variable domain (missing parts from reference TRBV7-9 and TRBJ2-1): DTGVSQNPRHKITKRGQNVTFRCDPISEHNRLYWYRQTLGQGPEFLTYFQNEAQLEKSRLLSDRFSAERPKGSFSTLEIQRTEQGDSAMYLCASSLPWVGGIYNEQFFGPGTRLTVL.

V is TRBV6-5 and J is TRBJ1-5; D is uncertain. The V gene's germline CDR1 is MNHEY and CDR2 SVGAGI. The CDR3 has 15 amino acids. V was cut by 0 bases and J by 1 base, with 7 bases left in between. The CDR3 sequence: CASSYSSESNQPQHF. CDR3 sequence (DNA): TGTGCCAGCAGTTACTCGAGTGAAAGCAATCAGCCCCAGCATTTT.

This clone was detected only once. The V call is TRBV18, the J call TRBJ1-1; a weak D match, TRBD1 (6 bases). The CDR3 is 14 residues long. V was clipped by 6 bases and J by 0 bases, with 11 bases between them. Germline loops: CDR1 KGHSH, CDR2 LQKENI. Written as DNA, the CDR3 is TGTGCCAGCTCTCGACAGGCTTTGAACACTGAAGCTTTCTTT. Translated, it gives CASSRQALNTEAFF.

The J gene is TRBJ1-1, the V gene TRBV9, with TRBD1 matching over 8 bases. Germline V gene lookup returns CDR1 SGDLS and CDR2 YYNGEE. This CDR3 region has 15 residues. The junction had 9 bases not matched to a gene; V was cut back by 2 bases and J by 6 bases. The CDR3 loop is CASSVTAGQGSEAFF. The CDR3, as DNA: TGTGCCAGCAGCGTCACAGCCGGACAGGGCTCTGAAGCTTTCTTT.

The rearrangement links TRBV7-2 to TRBJ1-6; D is unresolved. The CDR3 contains 15 residues. Germline V CDR1 and CDR2: SGHTA, FQGNSA. Between the trimmed V and J ends, which lost 3 bases and 9 bases, there was a span of 15 bases. CDR3 amino acids: CASSFTDGLSSPLHF. In DNA, the CDR3 is TGTGCCAGCAGCTTTACCGACGGGTTGAGTTCACCCCTCCACTTT. Drawing the rest from reference TRBV7-2 and TRBJ1-6, the complete variable domain is GAGVSQSPSNKVTEKGKDVELRCDPISGHTALYWYRQSLGQGLEFLIYFQGNSAPDKSGLPSDRFSAERTGGSVSTLTIQRTQQEDSAVYLCASSFTDGLSSPLHFGNGTRLTVT.

This sequence joins TRBV15 and TRBJ1-5, with 8 bases fitting TRBD1. CDR3 length: 16 amino acids. V trimming: 8 bases; J trimming: 10 bases; junction bases outside the gene matches: 19. The germline CDR1 and CDR2 sequences are LNHNV and YYDKDF (reference sequence). The CDR3 is CATGSPDRATISPQHF. As DNA, the CDR3 is TGTGCCACCGGATCTCCGGACAGGGCTACAATCAGCCCCCAGCATTTT.